One TCR beta chain is described in this entry. Its antigen is currently unknown. Assay used: immunoSEQ multiplex PCR; TCRdb lists only in-frame clones, some missing. The repertoire has some 110,000 clones, about 89% of them found once; the top ten carry about 7.1%. This sample stems from a study of T cell responses to AZD1222 COVID-19 vaccine. General observations from the study: Nearly half of spike-specific TCRs reportedly target unmutated variant regions. Repertoires were sampled only after the peak T cell response. Spike-wide coverage was observed for vaccine-associated CD4 TCRs, with dominant responses at 160-218 and 743-854. Spike-specific TCR breadth and depth both grew after two AZD1222 doses.

This CDR3 spans 13 amino acids. Germline CDR1 reads GTSNPN; CDR2 reads SVGIG (reference sequence). V lost 1 base and J 0 bases, leaving 6 bases between the germline ends. This chain connects TRBV30 to TRBJ1-1; the D is unclear. This TCR was recovered from an adult who received the AZD1222 COVID-19 vaccine. This specimen was peripheral blood, taken 28 days after the second AZD1222 dose. In nucleotides, the CDR3 is TGTGCCTGGAGTGAGGGAATGAACACTGAAGCTTTCTTT. Translation: CAWSEGMNTEAFF.